The 32 T cell receptor beta chains listed next were all sequenced from one sample in a study of T-cell memory formation after mild COVID-19 (dated by TCRdb to about 2021). Receptors were amplified or captured by 5' RACE. Instrument on record: Illumina NovaSeq 6000. Starting from the raw public reads, TCRdb applied fastp trimming at Q25, assembled clones with MiXCR and retained in-frame beta chains. Entries are consolidated by CDR3 protein sequence, retaining the most common genes and DNA. The sample table holds approximately 260,000 distinct CDR3 sequences, of which over 15% were seen once. Clones ranked in the top ten supply roughly a fifth of the sample. Sample: PBMCs or a T cell subset sorted from them (not recorded which). The source of these receptors is a man between 18 and 35 years old who had mild COVID-19 (a few samples of this study predate the infection). The sample titles of this study are shuffled in the database, so cell type and time point are left out; the donor was told from shared clones.

This clonotype came up a few times. The genes are TRBV5-1 and TRBJ2-5; D is possibly TRBD2 (5 bases). The CDR3 loop spans 15 amino acids. Germline V lookup: CDR1 SGHRS, CDR2 YFSETQ. V lost 2 bases and J 7 bases, leaving 18 bases between the germline ends. The CDR3 loop reads CASSLGRTSEGTQYF. CDR3 nucleotide sequence: TGCGCCAGCAGCTTAGGGCGGACTTCTGAAGGGACCCAGTACTTC.

This clonotype has more than one count but fewer than ten. The gene calls are TRBV20-1 and TRBJ2-1; a possible D gene is TRBD2 (6 bases). There are 15 residues in the CDR3. The germline CDR1 and CDR2 sequences are DFQATT and SNEGSKA (reference sequence). V lost 1 base, J lost 9 bases, and 19 bases lay in between. CDR3 sequence (DNA): TGCAGTGCTAGAGGACCTGGGAGGCAGGAGAGTGAGCAGTTCTTC. This gives the protein CSARGPGRQESEQFF.

This rearrangement joins TRBV5-1 to TRBJ2-5, with no clear D. Trimming took 4 bases from V and 5 from J, leaving 21 bases between them. This CDR3 has 16 amino acids. Germline CDR1 SGHRS, CDR2 YFSETQ. The CDR3 DNA sequence: TGCGCCAGCAGCCTAGAACCGGGCCCTAGGCGGGAGACCCAGTACTTC. It specifies CASSLEPGPRRETQYF. Drawing the rest from reference TRBV5-1 and TRBJ2-5, the complete variable domain is KAGVTQTPRYLIKTRGQQVTLSCSPISGHRSVSWYQQTPGQGLQFLFEYFSETQRNKGNFPGRFSGRQFSNSRSEMNVSTLELGDSALYLCASSLEPGPRRETQYFGPGTRLLVL.

The rearrangement joins TRBV6-5 to TRBJ2-1; 10 bases are shared with TRBD2. This CDR3 contains 15 residues. V shed 5 bases, J shed 4 bases, and the junction held 5 bases outside the gene matches. The germline gives CDR1 MNHEY, CDR2 SVGAGI. The CDR3 DNA reads TGTGCCAGCAGTGAGAGCGGGGGGGCGTACAATGAGCAGTTCTTC. Protein: CASSESGGAYNEQFF.

Concerning this clonotype: One junction end disagrees with the germline gene, perhaps due to a read error. The chain links TRBV5-1 to TRBJ1-1, with D uncertain. The CDR3 contains 15 residues. The germline V gene has CDR1 SGHRS and CDR2 YFSETQ. The CDR3 nucleotides are TGCGCCAGCAGCCCCACCGATGACAAGGGCGCTGAGGCTTTCTTT. Encoded protein: CASSPTDDKGAEAFF.

The chain has TRBV4-2 and TRBJ1-1, with D possibly TRBD1 on 5 matching bases. Germline V gene sequence: CDR1 LGHNA, CDR2 YNFKEQ. V lost 1 base, J lost 8 bases, and 17 bases lay in between. The CDR3 extends over 15 amino acids. The CDR3 here is CASSQGLGLGREAFF. For the CDR3, the DNA is TGTGCCAGCAGCCAAGGGTTAGGTCTGGGGCGCGAAGCTTTCTTT.

The rearrangement joins TRBV10-3 to TRBJ1-1; D unresolved. Trimming removed 8 bases at V and 2 bases at J, with 9 bases between. Germline V gene sequence: CDR1 ENHRY, CDR2 SYGVKD. This CDR3 comprises 12 residues. CDR3 coding DNA: TGTGCCATCGGTCCAGTCAACACTGAAGCTTTCTTT. It yields the protein CAIGPVNTEAFF.

This clonotype was picked up one time. The chain couples TRBV24-1 to TRBJ2-3, with 9 bases that match TRBD2. The trim removed 3 bases at V and 2 bases at J, leaving 8 bases unmatched. Germline V CDR1 and CDR2: KGHDR, SFDVKD. There are 17 residues in the CDR3. In DNA form, the CDR3 reads TGTGCCACCAGTGATGGTAGCGGGGGATATTTCACAGATACGCAGTATTTT. It codes for CATSDGSGGYFTDTQYF.

The rearrangement joins TRBV6-5 to TRBJ1-2; 10 bases match TRBD1. CDR1 and CDR2 (germline): MNHEY, SVGAGI. The V and J ends lost 0 bases and 4 bases, in that order; junction bases with no gene match: 5. CDR3 length: 16 amino acids. In nucleotides, the CDR3 is TGTGCCAGCAGTTACTCTGGGGACAGGGGCGTCTATGGCTACACCTTC. It yields the protein CASSYSGDRGVYGYTF.

This clonotype was picked up a small number of times. The J gene is TRBJ2-2, the V gene TRBV12-3 or TRBV12-4; possible D gene TRBD1, 6 bases. V dropped 5 bases and J dropped 3 bases, with 10 bases sitting between them. The CDR3 is made up of 14 amino acids. The CDR3 reads CASSVTGYTGELFF. As DNA, the CDR3 is TGTGCCAGCAGTGTAACAGGGTACACCGGGGAGCTGTTTTTT.

The chain is built from TRBV29-1 and TRBJ1-2; D remains ambiguous. Trimming cost V 6 bases and J 4 bases, with 18 bases left between them. Germline V gives CDR1 SQVTM, CDR2 ANQGSEA. The CDR3 is made up of 14 amino acids. The CDR3 reads CSVDKGGQSYGYTF. In DNA form, the CDR3 reads TGCAGCGTCGACAAGGGTGGGCAGAGCTATGGCTACACCTTC.

This clonotype was recorded at least ten times. The CDR3 sequence: CASSGGTSRRTDTQYF. The DNA of the CDR3 is TGCGCCAGCAGCGGAGGGACCAGCAGGAGAACAGATACGCAGTATTTT. The chain links TRBV5-1 to TRBJ2-3; TRBD2 is a possible D gene (6 bases). The germline V gene has CDR1 SGHRS and CDR2 YFSETQ. Trimming stripped 4 bases from V and 3 bases from J, with 18 bases between. This CDR3 contains 16 residues.

The V and J genes are TRBV9 and TRBJ2-3, with 7 bases aligning to TRBD1. This CDR3 region has 15 residues. Germline V CDR1 and CDR2: SGDLS, YYNGEE. The V gene end was trimmed by 1 base and the J gene end by 1 base; junction bases not matched to a gene: 3. DNA of the CDR3: TGTGCCAGCAGCGTATTAGGGGGCGGCACAGATACGCAGTATTTT. Protein product: CASSVLGGGTDTQYF.

This clonotype was picked up a small number of times. The chain's CDR3 is CASSQRQGKTEKLFF. Here the CDR3 DNA reads TGTGCCAGCAGCCAACGACAGGGGAAGACTGAAAAACTGTTTTTT. V gene TRBV3-1 combines with J gene TRBJ1-4, with 8 bases lining up with TRBD1. With V trimmed by 2 bases and J by 7 bases, 6 bases remained unmatched. CDR3 length equals 15 residues. Germline V gene data show CDR1 as LGHDT and CDR2 as YNNKEL (reference sequence).

This clonotype was counted only a few times. This chain connects TRBV7-9 to TRBJ1-2, with D unclear. The CDR3 consists of 13 residues. CDR1 and CDR2 (germline): SEHNR, FQNEAQ (reference sequence). The V end lost 1 base, the J end lost 3 bases, and 6 bases lay between the germline ends. CDR3: CASSLGEYYGYTF. The CDR3 region has the DNA TGTGCCAGCAGCTTAGGTGAATACTATGGCTACACCTTC.

This clonotype has at least ten counts. The chain uses TRBV7-6 and TRBJ2-3; D call uncertain. V was shortened by 0 bases and J by 0 bases, with 1 base between the two germline ends. CDR1 and CDR2 from the germline V gene are SGHVS and FNYEAQ. The CDR3 has 13 amino acids. For the CDR3, the DNA is TGTGCCAGCAGCTTAGCTAGCACAGATACGCAGTATTTT. Translating it yields CASSLASTDTQYF.

This clonotype has just one count. The DNA of the CDR3 is TGTGCCAGCACCCCTCGGCCAGCGCTCACCGGGGAGCTGTTTTTT. This gives the protein CASTPRPALTGELFF. V gene TRBV7-9 combines with J gene TRBJ2-2; D is ambiguous. Per germline, CDR1 SEHNR and CDR2 FQNEAQ (reference sequence). Trimming shortened V by 7 bases and J by 4 bases, and 16 bases separated the two germline ends. This CDR3 comprises 15 residues.

This clonotype was detected ten times or more. The J gene is TRBJ2-1, the V gene TRBV5-1; TRBD1 agrees at 9 bases. V dropped 3 bases and J dropped 10; count of bases not matched to a gene: 11. This CDR3 contains 15 residues. Germline loops: CDR1 SGHRS, CDR2 YFSETQ. The CDR3 DNA reads as TGCGCCAGCAGCTACACCGGGACAGGGATTCAGGAGCAGTTCTTC. Translating gives CASSYTGTGIQEQFF.

The chain joins TRBV7-9 to TRBJ2-3; D gene unclear. CDR3 length: 15 residues. The V end lost 10 bases, the J end lost 6 bases, and 23 bases lay between the germline ends. In germline, CDR1 is SEHNR, CDR2 FQNEAQ (reference sequence). CDR3 in DNA: TGTGCCACCCTACCGGGCTCCCTCTTCAGGGATACGCAGTATTTT. Its translation: CATLPGSLFRDTQYF.

This clonotype has a handful of counts. This rearrangement joins TRBV7-9 to TRBJ2-3, with D unclear. Trimming took off 7 bases at V and 6 bases at J, with 8 bases between the two ends. The CDR3 is 11 residues long. The germline V gene encodes CDR1 SEHNR and CDR2 FQNEAQ (reference sequence). The CDR3 region has the DNA TGTGCCAGCACTGGTGTGGATACGCAGTATTTT. Protein: CASTGVDTQYF.

This chain uses TRBV20-1 with TRBJ2-2; 7 bases map to TRBD2. CDR3 length: 17 amino acids. CDR1 DFQATT and CDR2 SNEGSKA come from the germline V gene (reference sequence). V lost 4 bases, J lost 2 bases, and 13 bases stayed unmatched. Here the CDR3 DNA reads TGCAGTGCTATGGGGTGGCGGGGGAGCACTAACACCGGGGAGCTGTTTTTT. Its protein product is CSAMGWRGSTNTGELFF.

Only a few counts were recorded for this clonotype. The chain combines TRBV6-5 with TRBJ2-4; D is possibly TRBD1 (6 bases). V lost 8 bases and J 2 bases, leaving 10 bases between the germline ends. The germline gives CDR1 MNHEY, CDR2 SVGAGI. The CDR3 is made up of 13 amino acids. CDR3 loop: CASSGQSKNIQYF. CDR3 nucleotide sequence: TGTGCCAGCTCAGGACAGTCCAAAAACATTCAGTACTTC.

CDR3 loop: CASSVGIQQNTEAFF. Here the CDR3 DNA reads TGTGCCAGCAGCGTAGGAATCCAGCAGAACACTGAAGCTTTCTTT. This chain joins TRBV9 and TRBJ1-1; D is uncertain. The CDR3 length is 15 residues. CDR1 is SGDLS and CDR2 is YYNGEE in the germline V gene. V was clipped by 0 bases and J by 1 base, with 10 bases between them.

V is TRBV20-1 and J is TRBJ2-2; TRBD1 matches 7 bases. V gave up 1 base and J gave up 4 bases; unmatched junction bases: 3. CDR3 length: 14 amino acids. In germline, CDR1 is DFQATT, CDR2 SNEGSKA (reference sequence). DNA of the CDR3: TGCAGTGCTAGAGGGGACAGCGGCACCGGGGAGCTGTTTTTT. Its protein product is CSARGDSGTGELFF.

This clonotype was seen more than once but under ten times. The chain recombines TRBV7-9 with TRBJ2-7; TRBD1 is a possible D gene (5 bases). The CDR3 totals 11 residues. The V gene lost 8 bases and the J gene lost 7 bases, with 12 bases spanning the gap. CDR1 and CDR2 (germline): SEHNR, FQNEAQ (reference sequence). Here the CDR3 DNA reads TGTGCCAGCTCAGGGATCCAGGAGCAGTACTTC. Translation gives CASSGIQEQYF.

This chain links TRBV7-9 with TRBJ2-7, with D possibly matching TRBD2 (6 bases). CDR3 length equals 13 residues. Germline V gives CDR1 SEHNR, CDR2 FQNEAQ (reference sequence). The V gene lost 5 bases and the J gene lost 6 bases, with 14 bases spanning the gap. The CDR3 loop reads CASSLLAGSEQYV. For the CDR3, the DNA is TGTGCCAGCAGCCTTTTGGCGGGATCCGAGCAGTACGTC.

This clonotype was picked up a small number of times. The J gene is TRBJ1-5, the V gene TRBV6-2 or TRBV6-3; D not resolved. V lost 5 bases to trimming and J lost 8 bases, with 10 bases between them. The CDR3 runs 12 residues. CDR1 is MNHEY, CDR2 SVGEGT, per germline. This CDR3 is CASSDTREPQHF. CDR3 DNA: TGTGCCAGCAGTGACACCCGAGAGCCCCAGCATTTT.

The chain has TRBV4-1 and TRBJ1-6; maybe TRBD1 (5 bases). The CDR3 is 14 amino acids. Germline V gene sequence: CDR1 MGHRA, CDR2 YSYEKL. V was cut by 0 bases and J by 10 bases, with 10 bases left in between. CDR3 loop: CASSQDTGASPLHF. DNA for the CDR3: TGCGCCAGCAGCCAAGACACAGGCGCCTCACCCCTCCACTTT.

The CDR3 coding sequence is TGTGCCAGCAGACAAGCCAGCCAGAGCAGTCTCCAAGAGACCCAGTACTTC. This gives the protein CASRQASQSSLQETQYF. The gene calls are TRBV7-9 and TRBJ2-5; D is uncertain. Per the germline V gene, CDR1 is SEHNR and CDR2 is FQNEAQ (reference sequence). Between the trimmed V and J ends, which lost 6 bases and 1 base, there was a span of 21 bases. This CDR3 comprises 17 residues. The full variable domain, with the rest looked up from reference TRBV7-9 and TRBJ2-5, is DTGVSQNPRHKITKRGQNVTFRCDPISEHNRLYWYRQTLGQGPEFLTYFQNEAQLEKSRLLSDRFSAERPKGSFSTLEIQRTEQGDSAMYLCASRQASQSSLQETQYFGPGTRLLVL.

This CDR3 is CASSLQRGGVETQYF. The CDR3, as DNA: TGTGCCAGCAGTTTACAGCGGGGGGGCGTGGAGACCCAGTACTTC. This chain links TRBV12-3 or TRBV12-4 with TRBJ2-5; 10 nucleotides match TRBD2. With 2 bases clipped from V and 5 bases from J, the junction kept 5 bases outside the gene matches. The CDR3 runs to 15 residues.

This clonotype came up a few times. J is TRBJ2-6 and V is TRBV7-2, with TRBD1 identical over 12 bases. The CDR3 totals 19 residues. Trimming cost V 1 base and J 4 bases; bases outside gene matches: 8. The germline CDR1 and CDR2 sequences are SGHTA and FQGNSA. The CDR3 is CASSLVGTGGAYGANVLTF. CDR3 nucleotide sequence: TGTGCCAGCAGCTTAGTAGGGACAGGGGGCGCTTACGGGGCCAACGTCCTGACTTTC.

The CDR3 coding sequence is TGTGCCAGCAGCGAGTCGACTAGCACAGATACGCAGTATTTT. Protein product: CASSESTSTDTQYF. This chain links TRBV7-3 with TRBJ2-3, with unresolved D. The CDR3 runs 14 residues. V was trimmed by 5 bases and J by 0 bases, leaving 9 bases between them. The germline V gene encodes CDR1 SGHTA and CDR2 FQGTGA.